Presented here are 22 T cell receptor beta chains from one specimen sequenced in a study of T cells in Graves' hyperthyroidism and ophthalmopathy. Researchers amplified the TCR beta CDR3 regions from RNA transcripts. TCR CDR3 regions were first amplified by RT-PCR with HTBI primers. In TCRdb, the multiplex PCR reads were re-called with MiXCR into one record per CDR3 protein. The table lists 620,000 or so distinct CDR3 sequences, around 13% of them singletons. The sequenced material came from blood. The receptors stem from a woman in her 50s with Graves' ophthalmopathy.

The V call is TRBV5-1, the J call TRBJ2-1; TRBD2 agrees at 8 bases. In germline, CDR1 is SGHRS, CDR2 YFSETQ. This CDR3 is built from 17 residues. Losses at the gene ends were 7 bases for V and 10 bases for J; bases not matched to a gene: 22. CDR3 residues: CASGKSSGKGRIGEQFF. In DNA, the CDR3 is TGCGCCAGCGGAAAGAGTAGCGGGAAAGGCCGGATAGGGGAGCAGTTCTTC.

This clonotype was seen many times. The J gene is TRBJ2-7, the V gene TRBV6-1; D uncertain. This CDR3 contains 13 residues. Germline CDR1 MNHNS, CDR2 SASEGT. V shed 5 bases and J shed 5 bases, with 13 bases lying between them. The CDR3 is CASSFDPYNEQYF. Written as DNA, the CDR3 is TGTGCCAGCAGTTTCGACCCCTACAACGAGCAGTACTTC.

This clonotype was recorded at least ten times. CDR3 amino acids: CATSSEIYYEQYF. In DNA, the CDR3 is TGTGCCACCAGCAGCGAGATCTACTACGAGCAGTACTTC. The chain uses TRBV15 and TRBJ2-7, with unresolved D. Germline V gene data show CDR1 as LNHNV and CDR2 as YYDKDF (reference sequence). The CDR3 has 13 residues. Trimming pared 3 bases from V and 3 bases from J, leaving 9 bases between.

This clonotype appeared a few times. The rearrangement links TRBV19 to TRBJ1-2; 10 nucleotides agree with TRBD1. The V gene end was trimmed by 6 bases and the J gene end by 8 bases; junction bases not matched to a gene: 15. The germline CDR1 and CDR2 sequences are LNHDA and SQIVND (reference sequence). This CDR3 region has 16 residues. The CDR3 is CASSPPGTGASRGYTF. CDR3 sequence (DNA): TGTGCCAGTAGCCCTCCAGGGACAGGGGCTTCGCGGGGCTACACCTTC.

The chain has TRBV28 and TRBJ2-1, with 10 bases lining up with TRBD2. Looked up from germline, CDR1 is MDHEN and CDR2 is SYDVKM. Trimming cost V 8 bases and J 4 bases; bases outside gene matches: 11. The CDR3 loop spans 16 amino acids. DNA of the CDR3: TGTGCCAGCCAAGCGGGAGGGCGTTTTGTTTACAATGAGCAGTTCTTC. Its translation: CASQAGGRFVYNEQFF.

This clonotype has ten or more counts. This sequence joins TRBV27 and TRBJ2-1; 10 positions match TRBD2. Per the germline V gene, CDR1 is MNHEY and CDR2 is SMNVEV (reference sequence). J lost 0 bases, V lost 7 bases, and 0 bases had no gene match. The CDR3 has 14 residues. The CDR3 protein is CASTSGSSYNEQFF. CDR3 bases: TGTGCCAGCACTAGCGGGAGCTCCTACAATGAGCAGTTCTTC.

This clonotype was seen many times. The chain links TRBV12-3 or TRBV12-4 to TRBJ1-1; D unclear. This CDR3 is 12 amino acids long. V shed 5 bases and J shed 10 bases, with 14 bases lying between them. The CDR3 loop is CASSLSLSPAFF. CDR3 DNA: TGTGCCAGCAGTCTGTCTCTATCCCCAGCTTTCTTT.

This clonotype has a count of ten or more. The CDR3 region has the DNA TGTGCCAGCAGTAGACCAGACAGGGGGCAACATTCACCCCTCCACTTT. Translated, it gives CASSRPDRGQHSPLHF. The chain combines TRBV27 with TRBJ1-6; 10 bases map to TRBD1. CDR1 is MNHEY and CDR2 is SMNVEV in the germline V gene (reference sequence). Losses at the gene ends were 5 bases for V and 8 bases for J; bases not matched to a gene: 9. This CDR3 has 16 residues.

This rearrangement joins TRBV7-9 to TRBJ2-3; 10 bases agree with TRBD2. The V gene end was trimmed by 2 bases and the J gene end by 10 bases; junction bases not matched to a gene: 9. This CDR3 is built from 15 residues. Looked up from germline, CDR1 is SEHNR and CDR2 is FQNEAQ (reference sequence). The DNA for the CDR3 is TGTGCCAGCAGCTTAAGAAGCGGGAGGGGAACGGCGCAGTATTTT. It specifies CASSLRSGRGTAQYF.

The chain employs TRBV3-1 and TRBJ2-1; 8 bases map to TRBD2. Germline V lookup: CDR1 LGHDT, CDR2 YNNKEL (reference sequence). V trimming: 1 base; J trimming: 6 bases; junction bases outside the gene matches: 5. The CDR3 length is 15 residues. The CDR3 sequence is CASSQGAGEGNEQFF. The CDR3 region has the DNA TGTGCCAGCAGCCAAGGAGCGGGAGAGGGCAATGAGCAGTTCTTC.

The chain links TRBV7-2 to TRBJ2-1; the D gene could be TRBD1 or TRBD2 (7 bases each). Judging by the DNA end, TRBJ2-7 fits better; the J call may be wrong. Germline values: CDR1 SGHTA, CDR2 FQGNSA. This CDR3 has 16 residues. The CDR3: CASSLVGTAGSHEQYF. The CDR3 DNA sequence: TGTGCCAGCAGCTTAGTCGGGACAGCGGGGAGCCATGAGCAGTACTTC.

This clonotype was seen ten or more times. The rearrangement uses TRBV28 and TRBJ2-5, with D possibly TRBD1 on 5 matching bases. Germline V gene data show CDR1 as MDHEN and CDR2 as SYDVKM. This CDR3 is built from 15 residues. Trimming pared 6 bases from V and 0 bases from J, leaving 14 bases between. CDR3 loop: CASSPGHTYQETQYF. CDR3 nucleotides: TGTGCCAGCAGCCCAGGACACACCTACCAAGAGACCCAGTACTTC.

This clonotype came up many times. The chain employs TRBV5-1 and TRBJ2-2; D tentatively fits TRBD1 or TRBD2 (5 bases each). Trimming took 2 bases from V and 3 from J, leaving 8 bases between them. CDR1 and CDR2 (germline): SGHRS, YFSETQ. This CDR3 has 14 residues. For the CDR3, the DNA is TGCGCCAGCAGCTTTCAGGGACACACCGGGGAGCTGTTTTTT. Translation: CASSFQGHTGELFF.

There are many counts of this clonotype. The gene calls are TRBV24-1 and TRBJ2-5; the match to TRBD1 covers 8 bases. The CDR3 contains 15 residues. Trimming took 4 bases from V and 5 from J; bases not matched to a gene: 8. CDR1 KGHDR and CDR2 SFDVKD come from the germline V gene. CDR3 DNA: TGTGCCACCAGTGACCCAGGGGGCATGAGGGAGACCCAGTACTTC. It specifies CATSDPGGMRETQYF.

In this sample, this clonotype turned up a few times. The chain couples TRBV29-1 to TRBJ1-2; 7 positions match TRBD1. The CDR3 spans 13 residues. The J segment lost 6 bases and the V segment lost 7 bases, leaving 11 bases of the junction unmatched. Germline CDR1 and CDR2: SQVTM and ANQGSEA. Written as DNA, the CDR3 is TGCAGCGCCGTACCGGGACAGAATAATGGCTACACCTTC. Translated, it gives CSAVPGQNNGYTF.

Only a few counts were recorded for this clonotype. This sequence joins TRBV6-2 or TRBV6-3 and TRBJ1-4; no definite D call. The CDR3 is 17 amino acids. V gave up 0 bases and J gave up 0 bases, with 11 bases separating them. Germline CDR1 MNHEY, CDR2 SVGEGT. CDR3 DNA sequence: TGTGCCAGCAGTTACTCCACGGGCGCTACAACTAATGAAAAACTGTTTTTT. It codes for CASSYSTGATTNEKLFF.

The chain combines TRBV6-5 with TRBJ1-2; no definite D call. Germline values: CDR1 MNHEY, CDR2 SVGAGI. V lost 6 bases to trimming and J lost 8 bases, with 16 bases between them. The CDR3 contains 13 residues. CDR3 sequence: CASSRGGAGGYTF. The CDR3 DNA reads TGTGCCAGCAGCCGCGGCGGAGCTGGGGGCTACACCTTC.

This chain uses TRBV20-1 with TRBJ2-5, with D unresolved. Germline CDR1 reads DFQATT; CDR2 reads SNEGSKA (reference sequence). The CDR3 spans 12 residues. The V and J ends lost 2 bases and 5 bases respectively, with 9 bases between them. The CDR3 protein is CSARLGWETQYF. The CDR3 nucleotides are TGCAGTGCTAGACTAGGGTGGGAGACCCAGTACTTC.

This clonotype has at least ten counts. The chain uses TRBV4-3 and TRBJ1-1; possible D gene TRBD1, 5 bases. V was pared by 0 bases and J by 4 bases, with 12 bases between. Germline values: CDR1 LGHNA, CDR2 YSLEER. The CDR3 runs 15 residues. CDR3 amino acids: CASSQDPPGLTEAFF. As DNA, the CDR3 is TGCGCCAGCAGCCAAGACCCGCCAGGGCTCACTGAAGCTTTCTTT.

This clonotype was counted ten times or more. V and J are TRBV7-9 and TRBJ2-3, with D unclear. The V end lost 5 bases, the J end lost 1 base, and 10 bases lay between the germline ends. The CDR3 loop spans 14 amino acids. Germline V CDR1 and CDR2: SEHNR, FQNEAQ (reference sequence). The chain's CDR3 is CASSRRWGTDTQYF. CDR3 nucleotide sequence: TGTGCCAGCAGCCGAAGGTGGGGCACAGATACGCAGTATTTT.

This rearrangement joins TRBV14 to TRBJ2-2, with TRBD2 matching 11 bases. Germline trimming cut 3 bases from V and 7 bases from J; bases unmatched to any gene: 13. Germline values: CDR1 SGHDN, CDR2 FVKESK. The CDR3 is 18 residues long. The CDR3 DNA is TGTGCCAGCAGCCATCTCATTCCGACTAGCGGGACGGTCGGGGAGCTGTTTTTT. This encodes CASSHLIPTSGTVGELFF.

This clonotype was seen at least ten times. This sequence joins TRBV3-2 and TRBJ2-1; the D call in the table, TRBD2, was not verified against the DNA. TRBV3-2 is described as a pseudogene. The CDR3 has 16 residues. CDR3 residues: CASSQDSGISGNEQFF. The CDR3 region has the DNA TGTGCCAGCAGCCAAGATAGCGGGATAAGTGGGAATGAGCAGTTCTTC.